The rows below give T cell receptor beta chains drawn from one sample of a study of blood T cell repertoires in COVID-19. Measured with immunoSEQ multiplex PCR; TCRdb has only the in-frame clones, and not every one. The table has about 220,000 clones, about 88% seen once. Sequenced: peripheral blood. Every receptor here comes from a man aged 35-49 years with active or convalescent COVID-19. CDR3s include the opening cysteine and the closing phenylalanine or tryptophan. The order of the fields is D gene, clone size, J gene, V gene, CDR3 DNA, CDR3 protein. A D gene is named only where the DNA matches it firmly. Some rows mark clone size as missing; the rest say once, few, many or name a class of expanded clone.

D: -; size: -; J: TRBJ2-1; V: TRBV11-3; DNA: TGTGCCAGCAGCTTGGCTGGTTACAATGAGCAGTTCTTC; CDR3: CASSLAGYNEQFF
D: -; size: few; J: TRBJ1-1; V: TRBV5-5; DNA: TGTGCCAGCAGCTCTTCAGGGTTGGGTGAAGCTTTCTTT; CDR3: CASSSSGLGEAFF
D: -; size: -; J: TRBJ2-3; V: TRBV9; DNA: TGTGCCAGCAGCGTAATGAGGGCCGGAGATACGCAGTATTTT; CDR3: CASSVMRAGDTQYF
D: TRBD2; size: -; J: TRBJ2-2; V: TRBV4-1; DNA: TGCGCCAGCAGCCAAGCCCCCCCTAGCGGGGGGAACACCGGGGAGCTGTTTTTT; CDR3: CASSQAPPSGGNTGELFF
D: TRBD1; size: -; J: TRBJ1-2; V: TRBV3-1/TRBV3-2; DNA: TGTGCCAGCAGCCGCGGGACAGGAGATAACTATGGCTACACCTTC; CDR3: CASSRGTGDNYGYTF
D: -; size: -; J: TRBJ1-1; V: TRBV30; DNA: TGTGCCTGGACCGACTTCGTTGTTTTTCGGATCACTGAAGCTTTCTTT; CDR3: CAWTDFVVFRITEAFF
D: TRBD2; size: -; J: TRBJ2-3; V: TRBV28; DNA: TGTGCCAGCAGTTCCCCCGGGACTAGCGGGTCCCGGGATACGCAGTATTTT; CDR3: CASSSPGTSGSRDTQYF
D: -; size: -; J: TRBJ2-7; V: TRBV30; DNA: TGTGCCTGGAGTTTAAGCCCTTACGAGCAGTACTTC; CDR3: CAWSLSPYEQYF
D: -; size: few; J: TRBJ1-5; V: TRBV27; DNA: TGTGCCAGCAGTCGCACAGGGACTAGCAATCAGCCCCAGCATTTT; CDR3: CASSRTGTSNQPQHF
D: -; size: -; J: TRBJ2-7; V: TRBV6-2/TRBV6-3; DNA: TGTGCCAGCAGTTACTCCCTGGGAGCGATATCCTACGAGCAGTACTTC; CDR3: CASSYSLGAISYEQYF
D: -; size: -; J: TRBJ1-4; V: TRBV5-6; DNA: TGTGCCAGCAGCTTGAGATTGACAGGTTCTAATGAAAAACTGTTTTTT; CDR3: CASSLRLTGSNEKLFF
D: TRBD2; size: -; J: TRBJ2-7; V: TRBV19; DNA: TGTGCCAGTAGTGAGGGAGGGCTCAACGAGCAGTACTTC; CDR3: CASSEGGLNEQYF
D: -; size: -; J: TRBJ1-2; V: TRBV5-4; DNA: TGTGCCAGCACCACTACGGGCTATGGCTACACCTTC; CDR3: CASTTTGYGYTF
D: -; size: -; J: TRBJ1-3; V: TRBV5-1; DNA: TGCGCCAGCAGCTTGGTCAGGGCGACTCTCTCTGGAAACACCATATATTTT; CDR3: CASSLVRATLSGNTIYF
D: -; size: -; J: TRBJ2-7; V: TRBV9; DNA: TGTGCCAGCAGCGTAGTGGGGGCAGGCGGCTACGAGCAGTACTTC; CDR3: CASSVVGAGGYEQYF
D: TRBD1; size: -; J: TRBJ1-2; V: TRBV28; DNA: TGTGCCAGCAGTCCCCCTGGGGGACAGGGAGCTAACTATGGCTACACCTTC; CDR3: CASSPPGGQGANYGYTF
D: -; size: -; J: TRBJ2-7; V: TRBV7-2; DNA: TGTGCCAGCAGCATGAGAGCGGGTTTCTACGAGCAGTACTTC; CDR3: CASSMRAGFYEQYF
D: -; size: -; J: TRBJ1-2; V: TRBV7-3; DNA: TGTGCCAGCAGCTTAGGCGGCAGTACCTATGGCTACACCTTC; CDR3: CASSLGGSTYGYTF
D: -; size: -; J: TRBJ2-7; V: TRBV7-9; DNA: TGTGCCAGCAGCTTACTGGACCCCCGGAACTTACAGGTAGCGGTTGAGCAGTACTTC; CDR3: CASSLLDPRNLQVAVEQYF
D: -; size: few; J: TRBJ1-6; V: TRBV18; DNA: TGTGCCAGCTCTACCGGGACACAGTCACCCCTCCACTTT; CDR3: CASSTGTQSPLHF
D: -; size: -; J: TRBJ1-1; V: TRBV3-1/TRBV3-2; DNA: TGTGCCAGCAGCTACGGTCCGAACACTGAAGCTTTCTTT; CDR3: CASSYGPNTEAFF
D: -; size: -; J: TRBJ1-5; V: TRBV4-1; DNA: TGCGCCAGCAGCCAAGAATCGAGGGATGGACAGCCCCAGCATTTT; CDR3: CASSQESRDGQPQHF
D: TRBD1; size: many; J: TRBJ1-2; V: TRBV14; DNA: TGTGCCAGCAGCCAAGTGAGGACAGGGGGTTCTAATGGCTACACCTTC; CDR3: CASSQVRTGGSNGYTF
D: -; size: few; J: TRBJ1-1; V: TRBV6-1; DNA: TGTGCCAGCAGTGAATCTTTCTTTTGGGCCGGCACTGAAGCTTTCTTT; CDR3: CASSESFFWAGTEAFF
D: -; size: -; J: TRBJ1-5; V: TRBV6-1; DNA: TGTGCCAGCAGTGAATCGGGCAATCAGCCCCAGCATTTT; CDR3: CASSESGNQPQHF
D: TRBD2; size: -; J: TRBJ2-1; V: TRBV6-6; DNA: TGTGCCAGCAGTTACTCGATCGCGGGGGGGTACAATGAGCAGTTCTTC; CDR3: CASSYSIAGGYNEQFF
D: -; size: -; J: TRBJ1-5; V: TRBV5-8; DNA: TGTGCCAGCAGCTTACGTTTGGGGCTAAGCAATCAGCCCCAGCATTTT; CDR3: CASSLRLGLSNQPQHF
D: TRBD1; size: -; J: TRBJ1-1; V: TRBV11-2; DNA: TGTGCCAGCAGCGAACAGGGGGGGAGCACTGAAGCTTTCTTT; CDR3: CASSEQGGSTEAFF
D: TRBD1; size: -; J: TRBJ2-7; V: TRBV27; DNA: TGTGCCAGCAGTACAGGGACAGGGGGCTACGAGCAGTACTTC; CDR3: CASSTGTGGYEQYF
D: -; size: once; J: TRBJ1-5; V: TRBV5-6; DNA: TGTGCCAGCAGCTTGTATAGCAATCAGCCCCAGCATTTT; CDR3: CASSLYSNQPQHF
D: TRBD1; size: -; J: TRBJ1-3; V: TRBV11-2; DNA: TGTGCCAGCAGCTTGACCCGGGACAGGGGAAACACCATATATTTT; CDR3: CASSLTRDRGNTIYF
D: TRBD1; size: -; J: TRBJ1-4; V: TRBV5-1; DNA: TGCGCCAGCAGCCCCCACGCAGGGGGTCCCACAACTAATGAAAAACTGTTTTTT; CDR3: CASSPHAGGPTTNEKLFF
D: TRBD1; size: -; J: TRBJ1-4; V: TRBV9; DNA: TGTGCCAGCAGCGCTGCGGGACAGGGTATGCGGGGGACTAATGAAAAACTGTTTTTT; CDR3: CASSAAGQGMRGTNEKLFF
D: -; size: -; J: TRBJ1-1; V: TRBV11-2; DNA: TGTGCCAGCAGCTTAGAAGAGTGGACTGAAGCTTTCTTT; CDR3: CASSLEEWTEAFF
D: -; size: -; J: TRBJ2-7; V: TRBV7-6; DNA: TGTGCCAGCAGCTTAGGACAGGGAGGACACGAGCAGTACTTC; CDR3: CASSLGQGGHEQYF
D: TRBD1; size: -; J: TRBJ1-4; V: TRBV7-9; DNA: TGTGCCAGCAGGACAGGGGGCAATGAAAAACTGTTTTTT; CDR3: CASRTGGNEKLFF
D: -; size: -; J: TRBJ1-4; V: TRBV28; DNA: TGTGCCAGCAGCCTTTGGGGGGGTGGAACTAATGAAAAACTGTTTTTT; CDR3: CASSLWGGGTNEKLFF
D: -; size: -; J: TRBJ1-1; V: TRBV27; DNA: TGTGCCAGCAGTTTAGTGCAGGGAGTGGGGGCGAACACTGAAGCTTTCTTT; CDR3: CASSLVQGVGANTEAFF
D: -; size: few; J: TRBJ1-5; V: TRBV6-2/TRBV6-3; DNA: TGTGCCAGCAGCCCGCCCCTGGGAACACCGCGGGATCAGCCCCAGCATTTT; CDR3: CASSPPLGTPRDQPQHF
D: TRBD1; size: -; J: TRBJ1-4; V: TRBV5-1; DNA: TGCGCCAGCAGCTTGGGAGGGGGCGCAACTAATGAAAAACTGTTTTTT; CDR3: CASSLGGGATNEKLFF
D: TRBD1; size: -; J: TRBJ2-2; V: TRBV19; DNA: TGTGCCAGTAGTAGTCGAAAAGGGACAGGGGATACCCGACGGGGCACCGGGGAGCTGTTTTTT; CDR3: CASSSRKGTGDTRRGTGELFF
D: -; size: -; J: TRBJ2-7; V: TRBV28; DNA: TGTGCCAGCAGGTCCGGACAACAAACCTACGAGCAGTACTTC; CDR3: CASRSGQQTYEQYF
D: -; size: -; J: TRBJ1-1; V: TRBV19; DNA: TGTGCCAGTAGCTACCCTACGGGCACTGAAGCTTTCTTT; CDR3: CASSYPTGTEAFF
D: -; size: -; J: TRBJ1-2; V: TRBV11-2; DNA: TGTGCCAGCAGCTTAGGGTTGGCAGCGACCTTC; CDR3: CASSLGLAATF
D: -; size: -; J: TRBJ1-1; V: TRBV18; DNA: TGTGCCAGCTCACCTCCGACGGGGTCGACGGAAGCTTTCTTT; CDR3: CASSPPTGSTEAFF
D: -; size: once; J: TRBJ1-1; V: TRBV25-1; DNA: TGTGCCAGCAGTGTGGCGGCAGTGAACACTGAAGCTTTCTTT; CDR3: CASSVAAVNTEAFF
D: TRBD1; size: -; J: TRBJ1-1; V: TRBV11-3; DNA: TGTGCCAGCAGCTTAAGTAGGGGACAGGGGAACACTGAAGCTTTCTTT; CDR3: CASSLSRGQGNTEAFF
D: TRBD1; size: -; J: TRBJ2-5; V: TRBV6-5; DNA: TGTGCCAGCAGTAGAGGGACAGTCAAAGAGACCCAGTACTTC; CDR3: CASSRGTVKETQYF
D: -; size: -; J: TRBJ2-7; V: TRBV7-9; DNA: TGTGCCAGCAGCACAACGATGGCCGAGCAGTACTTC; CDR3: CASSTTMAEQYF
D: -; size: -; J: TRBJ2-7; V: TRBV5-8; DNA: TGTGCCAGCAGCTCGCTCCGACGGGGACAATACGAGCAGTACTTC; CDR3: CASSSLRRGQYEQYF
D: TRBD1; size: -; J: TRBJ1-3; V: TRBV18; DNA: TGTGCCAGCTCACCACGCCGGACAGGTTCGGTGTCCTCTGGAAACACCATATATTTT; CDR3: CASSPRRTGSVSSGNTIYF
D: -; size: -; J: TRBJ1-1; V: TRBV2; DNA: TGTGCCAGCGGCGGACAGCCGAACACTGAAGCTTTCTTT; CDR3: CASGGQPNTEAFF
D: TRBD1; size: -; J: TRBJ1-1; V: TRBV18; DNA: TGTGCCAGCTCACCGGGACAGGGATTCGCTGAAGCTTTCTTT; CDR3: CASSPGQGFAEAFF
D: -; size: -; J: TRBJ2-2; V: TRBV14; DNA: TGTGCCAGCAGCCCCAGGGAGAACACCGGGGAGCTGTTTTTT; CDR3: CASSPRENTGELFF
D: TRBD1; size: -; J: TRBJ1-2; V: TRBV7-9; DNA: TGTGCCAGCAGCCTTGGACAGGCTTATTATGGCTACACCTTC; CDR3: CASSLGQAYYGYTF